The 21 T cell receptor beta chains listed next were all sequenced from one sample in a study of cytotoxic CD8 clonotypes in ibrutinib-treated CLL. Sequencing was performed with immunoSEQ multiplex PCR; in TCRdb, only in-frame clones are kept and a portion is missing. The sample carries around 160,000 clones, roughly 84% recorded once. This specimen consisted of PBMCs, obtained at disease progression, from a patient treated with ibrutinib. The receptors stem from a human donor with chronic lymphocytic leukemia.

V usage is TRBV5-5 and J usage is TRBJ2-1; D gene ambiguous. Per germline, CDR1 SGHKS and CDR2 YYEKEE (reference sequence). Trimming pared 7 bases from V and 3 bases from J, leaving 11 bases between. The CDR3 sequence is 13 residues long. The CDR3 protein is CASGRTDYNEQFF. CDR3 bases: TGTGCCAGCGGAAGGACGGACTACAATGAGCAGTTCTTC.

This chain uses TRBV7-8 with TRBJ2-7, with D possibly being TRBD1 (5 bases). V lost 1 base and J 7 bases, leaving 20 bases between the germline ends. The CDR3 is 16 amino acids. Germline CDR1 reads SGHVS; CDR2 reads FQNEAQ. In DNA form, the CDR3 reads TGTGCCAGCAGCTTAGGGGGCGCAGGGCATCTAGGAGAGCAGTACTTC. Residues: CASSLGGAGHLGEQYF.

The count of this clone is one. The rearrangement uses TRBV9 and TRBJ2-3, with a weak D call TRBD2 (5 bases). Germline CDR1 SGDLS, CDR2 YYNGEE. The CDR3 loop spans 14 amino acids. Trimming took 3 bases from V and 2 from J, leaving 10 bases between them. The CDR3 nucleotides read TGTGCCAGCAGCGCAGGAGGCCCCACAGATACGCAGTATTTT. This translates into CASSAGGPTDTQYF.

DNA for the CDR3: TGTGCCATCAGTGGAGCGGGGAACTCCTACAATGAGCAGTTCTTC. It codes for CAISGAGNSYNEQFF. The gene calls are TRBV10-3 and TRBJ2-1, with 7 positions matching TRBD2. Germline loops: CDR1 ENHRY, CDR2 SYGVKD. Trimming took 4 bases from V and 0 from J; bases not matched to a gene: 3. The CDR3 has 15 residues.

The chain uses TRBV5-6 and TRBJ2-2, with D perhaps TRBD2 (5 bases). Germline V gene lookup returns CDR1 SGHDT and CDR2 YYEEEE. The V end was cut by 2 bases, the J end by 8 bases, with 16 bases between. The length of the CDR3 is 15 residues. CDR3 region: CASSLVRRVSGELFF. Written as DNA, the CDR3 is TGTGCCAGCAGCTTAGTCCGGCGGGTTTCGGGGGAGCTGTTTTTT.

Comment on this clone: Other DNA variants within this sample encode the same CDR3. The chain uses TRBV4-2 and TRBJ2-7; D is perhaps TRBD1 (6 bases). The ends were cut back, 3 bases at V and 1 base at J, with 10 bases in the middle. This CDR3 spans 14 amino acids. In germline, CDR1 is LGHNA, CDR2 YNFKEQ. DNA for the CDR3: TGTGCCAGCAGCCAGTCACAGGGTTCCTACGAGCAGTACTTC. Its translation: CASSQSQGSYEQYF.

V is TRBV6-1 and J is TRBJ2-7; D is possibly TRBD1 (6 bases). The CDR3 is 13 residues long. The germline gives CDR1 MNHNS, CDR2 SASEGT. Trimming stripped 7 bases from V and 2 bases from J, with 12 bases between. CDR3 DNA sequence: TGTGCCAGCATGAGGACAGCAACCTACGAGCAGTACTTC. Translated, it gives CASMRTATYEQYF.

V and J are TRBV4-2 and TRBJ1-2; TRBD1 aligns across 9 bases. V shed 6 bases, J shed 4 bases, and the junction held 9 bases outside the gene matches. The CDR3 is 15 residues long. Per the germline V gene, CDR1 is LGHNA and CDR2 is YNFKEQ. The CDR3 spells CASSLRQGEGYGYTF. CDR3 nucleotide sequence: TGTGCCAGCAGTCTGAGACAGGGGGAGGGCTATGGCTACACCTTC.

This rearrangement joins TRBV7-2 to TRBJ1-2, with D tentatively TRBD1 (5 bases). Trimming took 5 bases from V and 4 from J, leaving 17 bases between them. The CDR3 is 15 residues long. From germline, CDR1 is SGHTA and CDR2 FQGNSA. The CDR3 loop is CASSRSQGPGYGYTF. Written as DNA, the CDR3 is TGTGCCAGCAGCCGATCGCAGGGACCGGGCTATGGCTACACCTTC.

V is TRBV7-2 and J is TRBJ2-1, with D possibly matching TRBD1 (5 bases). Germline V gene sequence: CDR1 SGHTA, CDR2 FQGNSA. This CDR3 is 14 amino acids long. The V gene lost 7 bases and the J gene lost 5 bases, with 15 bases spanning the gap. CDR3 protein: CASTRALRNNEQFF. CDR3 DNA sequence: TGTGCCAGCACCAGGGCACTACGAAACAATGAGCAGTTCTTC.

V usage is TRBV15 and J usage is TRBJ1-4, with D hard to call. Germline V gene sequence: CDR1 LNHNV, CDR2 YYDKDF (reference sequence). This CDR3 is built from 21 residues. Trimming cost V 0 bases and J 0 bases, with 23 bases left between them. The CDR3 nucleotides are TGTGCCACCAGCAGAGATCCAAGGACGGAGATGCTCCGAGCAACTAATGAAAAACTGTTTTTT. This sequence encodes CATSRDPRTEMLRATNEKLFF. The entire variable domain, with the rest obtained from reference TRBV15 and TRBJ1-4, is as follows: DAMVIQNPRYQVTQFGKPVTLSCSQTLNHNVMYWYQQKSSQAPKLLFHYYDKDFNNEADTPDNFQSRRPNTSFCFLDIRSPGLGDTAMYLCATSRDPRTEMLRATNEKLFFGSGTQLSVL.

The V and J genes are TRBV5-1 and TRBJ2-7, with TRBD1 matching 7 bases. The V gene end was trimmed by 1 base and the J gene end by 9 bases; junction bases not matched to a gene: 13. CDR1 and CDR2 from the germline V gene are SGHRS and YFSETQ. There are 15 residues in the CDR3. The CDR3 reads CASSLLDREGRGQYF. The CDR3, as DNA: TGCGCCAGCAGCTTGCTTGACAGGGAAGGCCGTGGGCAGTACTTC.

In DNA form, the CDR3 reads TGTGCCAGCAGTGGCACAGGTAGCACAGATACGCAGTATTTT. It codes for CASSGTGSTDTQYF. The genes are TRBV2 and TRBJ2-3; D perhaps matches TRBD1 (5 bases). This CDR3 region has 14 residues. Trimming removed 4 bases at V and 0 bases at J, with 8 bases between. Germline CDR1 is SNHLY and CDR2 is FYNNEI.

About this clone itself: This CDR3 is also generated by other DNA sequences in the sample. The rearrangement joins TRBV7-3 to TRBJ2-7; the match to TRBD1 covers 8 bases. Germline trimming cut 2 bases from V and 4 bases from J; bases unmatched to any gene: 4. The length of the CDR3 is 14 residues. Germline CDR1 SGHTA, CDR2 FQGTGA. CDR3 DNA: TGTGCCAGCAGCTTAGGACAGGGTGGGTACGAGCAGTACTTC. As protein: CASSLGQGGYEQYF.

The chain joins TRBV20-1 to TRBJ2-5, with TRBD2 as a possible D gene (5 bases). Germline values: CDR1 DFQATT, CDR2 SNEGSKA (reference sequence). This CDR3 is built from 10 residues. Trimming stripped 3 bases from V and 9 bases from J, with 8 bases between. CDR3 residues: CSARVGAQYF. The DNA of the CDR3 is TGCAGTGCTAGGGTCGGGGCCCAGTACTTC.

The rearrangement uses TRBV11-3 and TRBJ1-4; D unclear. The CDR3 consists of 12 residues. The germline gives CDR1 SGHNT, CDR2 YENEEA. The V end lost 6 bases, the J end lost 8 bases, and 10 bases lay between the germline ends. CDR3 nucleotides: TGTGCCAGCAGTGGGTACGGGGAAAAACTGTTTTTT. It specifies CASSGYGEKLFF.

CDR3 residues: CASSLEDQEGNEQFF. In nucleotides, the CDR3 is TGTGCCAGCAGCTTAGAGGACCAAGAGGGGAATGAGCAGTTCTTC. The V gene is TRBV7-3, the J gene TRBJ2-1; D might be TRBD1 or TRBD2, each matching 5 bases. Deletions cut 2 bases from V and 7 bases from J, with 15 bases between. This CDR3 is built from 15 residues. Germline V gene lookup returns CDR1 SGHTA and CDR2 FQGTGA.

The V gene is TRBV2, the J gene TRBJ2-7, with TRBD1 identical over 9 bases. CDR3 length equals 14 residues. The germline gives CDR1 SNHLY, CDR2 FYNNEI. V gave up 2 bases and J gave up 7 bases; unmatched junction bases: 6. Written as DNA, the CDR3 is TGTGCCAGCAGTGAAAACAGGGGGCTGGGGGAGCAGTACTTC. Protein sequence: CASSENRGLGEQYF.

The chain has TRBV28 and TRBJ2-1; TRBD2 aligns across 7 bases. V shed 7 bases, J shed 6 bases, and the junction held 12 bases outside the gene matches. CDR1 and CDR2 from the germline V gene are MDHEN and SYDVKM. The CDR3 covers 15 residues. The CDR3 DNA sequence: TGTGCCAGCACCTTCCAGAGGGGAGGGAGCAATGAGCAGTTCTTC. Translating it yields CASTFQRGGSNEQFF.

The CDR3, as DNA: TGTGCCAGCAGCGGAGCGGGAGCCAGGAATGAGCAGTTCTTC. This gives the protein CASSGAGARNEQFF. The V gene is TRBV2, the J gene TRBJ2-1; 8 bases are shared with TRBD2. The germline V gene encodes CDR1 SNHLY and CDR2 FYNNEI. V lost 6 bases, J lost 7 bases, and 8 bases stayed unmatched. The CDR3 contains 14 residues.

V usage is TRBV14 and J usage is TRBJ2-5, with D perhaps TRBD2 (6 bases). CDR3 length: 13 residues. Germline loops: CDR1 SGHDN, CDR2 FVKESK. Between the trimmed V and J ends, which lost 1 base and 6 bases, there was a span of 9 bases. CDR3 in amino acids: CASSQVGGKTQYF. For the CDR3, the DNA is TGTGCCAGCAGCCAAGTGGGGGGAAAGACCCAGTACTTC. Full variable domain (missing parts from reference TRBV14 and TRBJ2-5): EAGVTQFPSHSVIEKGQTVTLRCDPISGHDNLYWYRRVMGKEIKFLLHFVKESKQDESGMPNNRFLAERTGGTYSTLKVQPAELEDSGVYFCASSQVGGKTQYFGPGTRLLVL.